Below are 5 T cell receptor beta chains sequenced from a single sample in a study of naive and memory T cell subsets. RNA was extracted from 2.5 to 3 ml of whole blood of healthy adults. Blood and skin TCR RNA was reverse transcribed with alpha and beta constant primers. TCRdb passed the 5' RACE reads through MiXCR, listing each CDR3 protein once. The sample includes over 25,000 distinct CDR3 sequences, approximately 24% of them seen just once. The receptors come from a female donor in good health.

V is TRBV29-1 and J is TRBJ1-2; 9 bases are shared with TRBD1. The V gene end was trimmed by 6 bases and the J gene end by 8 bases; junction bases not matched to a gene: 4. The germline CDR1 and CDR2 sequences are SQVTM and ANQGSEA. CDR3 length: 11 residues. CDR3 nucleotide sequence: TGCAGCGTACAGGGGGCGCAAGGCTACACCTTC. Translation: CSVQGAQGYTF. Full variable domain (rest looked up from reference TRBV29-1 and TRBJ1-2): SAVISQKPSRDICQRGTSLTIQCQVDSQVTMMFWYRQQPGQSLTLIATANQGSEATYESGFVIDKFPISRPNLTFSTLTVSNMSPEDSSIYLCSVQGAQGYTFGSGTRLTVV.

The sample holds many counts of this clonotype. The J gene is TRBJ2-1, the V gene TRBV4-3, with TRBD2 matching 12 bases. With V trimmed by 4 bases and J by 8 bases, 9 bases remained unmatched. Germline values: CDR1 LGHNA, CDR2 YSLEER. This CDR3 contains 16 residues. The CDR3, as DNA: TGCGCCAGCAGCCGCCGACTAGCGGGAGAAGGGGATGAGCAGTTCTTC. Its translation is CASSRRLAGEGDEQFF.

J is TRBJ1-1 and V is TRBV29-1; D unclear. Germline CDR1 reads SQVTM; CDR2 reads ANQGSEA. This CDR3 region has 10 residues. V was clipped by 4 bases and J by 8 bases, with 8 bases between them. The CDR3 DNA reads TGCAGCGTTGGGGGTCCGGAAGCTTTCTTT. Protein sequence: CSVGGPEAFF.

This clonotype showed up just a few times. The V call is TRBV6-5, the J call TRBJ2-5; 8 nucleotides match TRBD2. CDR3 length: 15 amino acids. After removal of 2 bases from V and 5 bases from J, the junction contained 7 bases not matched to a gene. CDR1 MNHEY and CDR2 SVGAGI come from the germline V gene. CDR3 DNA sequence: TGTGCCAGCAGTTACGGCCAGCGGGAGATCGAGACCCAGTACTTC. Protein sequence: CASSYGQREIETQYF.

This rearrangement joins TRBV25-1 to TRBJ1-1, with 9 bases fitting TRBD1. CDR1 and CDR2 from the germline V gene are MGHDK and SYGVNS. CDR3 size: 15 residues. V dropped 5 bases and J dropped 3; count of bases not matched to a gene: 7. For the CDR3, the DNA is TGTGCCAGCAGTATATTACAGGGGGCGGACACTGAAGCTTTCTTT. This gives the protein CASSILQGADTEAFF.